These T cell receptor beta chains were read from a single sample in a study of T cell changes during pregnancy in multiple sclerosis. Using immunoSEQ multiplex PCR, the repertoire was profiled, and TCRdb retains in-frame clones only, with some absent. The repertoire holds about 16,000 clones, with approximately 95% as singletons. This specimen was peripheral blood, taken in the third trimester of pregnancy. These receptors were taken from a female donor with multiple sclerosis, enrolled in a pregnancy study. The conserved cysteine and the conserved F or W are not part of the CDR3 here.

j_call | v_call | cdr3_aa
TRBJ1-3 | TRBV5-6 | ASSPVGGGLTGNTIY
TRBJ2-2 | TRBV5-1 | ASSSSGTANTGELF
TRBJ1-5 | TRBV12-5 | ASGLVSGGQGVRNQPQH
TRBJ2-2 | TRBV9 | ASSVQQGGELF
TRBJ1-5 | TRBV7-2 | ASSLVPNNQPQH
TRBJ2-3 | TRBV5-1 | ASSSLAGGRQDTQY
TRBJ2-7 | TRBV4-3 | ASSQAWSGVSEQY
TRBJ2-7 | TRBV27 | ASRTYQDGPGDEQY
TRBJ1-2 | TRBV7-9 | ASSLGALRSYGYT
TRBJ2-2 | TRBV18 | ASSPSKGQKRTGELF
TRBJ1-1 | TRBV7-9 | ASRSTGGKGTEAF
TRBJ2-4 | TRBV30 | AWRPGGARNIQY
TRBJ1-4 | TRBV7-6 | ASSPSEGEKLF
TRBJ2-3 | TRBV7-6 | ASSAAADTQY
TRBJ2-5 | TRBV7-8 | ASSLGGRASETQY
TRBJ1-2 | TRBV5-1 | ASSTNPANYGYT
TRBJ2-3 | TRBV7-3 | ASSLFGRAHTSTDTQY
TRBJ1-1 | TRBV6-1 | ASSASGVNTEAF
TRBJ1-1 | TRBV15 | ATSLHRGTEAF
TRBJ2-1 | TRBV7-2 | ASSPGFDEQF
TRBJ1-3 | TRBV9 | ASSVEGGGGNTIY
TRBJ2-1 | TRBV5-1 | ASSLSSGNKEQF
TRBJ1-4 | TRBV29-1 | SVVAREKLF
TRBJ2-3 | TRBV27 | ASSPVGLAGKTDTQY
TRBJ1-5 | TRBV28 | ASREGSNQPQH
TRBJ1-1 | TRBV9 | ASSVGGVRTEAF
TRBJ2-5 | TRBV15 | ATSRAPGLQETQY
TRBJ1-5 | TRBV7-6 | ASSSGTSNQPQH
. | TRBV12-1 | ASSFGPSRNEQY
TRBJ2-4 | TRBV7-7 | ASGQGARNIQY
TRBJ1-6 | TRBV19 | ASSDAEGRINSPLH
TRBJ2-7 | TRBV2 | ASSELARGSYEQY
TRBJ2-5 | TRBV11-2 | ASSLRTSGSGETQY
TRBJ2-7 | TRBV9 | ASSVDPGLSSYEQY
TRBJ2-7 | TRBV30 | AWSEQGSYEQY
TRBJ2-7 | TRBV29-1 | SVPGPAYEQY
TRBJ2-2 | TRBV5-4 | ASSAGRGRSGELF
TRBJ2-3 | TRBV27 | ASRLVAGVSTDTQY
TRBJ1-1 | TRBV2 | ASSARQNTEAF
TRBJ1-1 | TRBV18 | ASSPGQGAEAF
TRBJ2-2 | TRBV12-5 | ASGLPLGTAGELF
TRBJ2-2 | TRBV10-3 | AISGRSPNTGELF
TRBJ2-7 | TRBV11-2 | ASSFAGSYEQY